The source of this T cell receptor (beta chain) is a study of regulatory dendritic cells for organ transplantation. Whole-study results and caveats: The most alloreactive TCR clonotypes were found in resting memory CD8+ cells. Memory CD8+ clonal expansion seemed more limited with regulatory than mature dendritic cells.

Germline-derived CDR1 and CDR2 are SGHRS and YFSETQ. The CDR3 spans 17 residues. The trim removed 5 bases at V and 6 bases at J, leaving 14 bases unmatched. CD4+ or CD8+ T cells were sorted as naive CD45RA+ or memory CD45RO+. On this clone itself: The antigen is undetermined.

Some clones are missing from TCRdb's copy, which holds only in-frame ones; the method was immunoSEQ multiplex PCR. The data hold over 25,000 clones, with around 83% observed a single time. The sequence derives from a human donor in good health. The chain is built from TRBV5-1 and TRBJ2-3; 11 bases map to TRBD2. Sequencing was carried out using naive CD4+ T cells from blood. The subset denotes: CD45RA+ naive T cells. The CDR3 loop reads CASSSLILAGAADTQYF. The DNA of the CDR3 is TGCGCCAGCAGTTCACTTATACTAGCGGGGGCCGCCGATACGCAGTATTTT.